What follows are 25 T cell receptor beta chains derived from one specimen sequenced in a study of blood T cell repertoires in COVID-19. Profiled with immunoSEQ multiplex PCR; TCRdb holds only in-frame clones, not every one. In the table there are 240,000 or so clones, 70% to 85% of which are singletons. The sequencing input was peripheral blood. The receptors derive from a woman aged 80 or over with acute or convalescent COVID-19.

This rearrangement joins TRBV7-2 to TRBJ2-7, with 11 bases identical to TRBD2. Germline V CDR1 and CDR2: SGHTA, FQGNSA. CDR3 length equals 15 residues. The ends lost 4 bases at V and 0 bases at J; junction bases unmatched: 2. CDR3 residues: CASSYLAGGSYEQYF. The CDR3, as DNA: TGTGCCAGCAGCTATCTAGCGGGGGGCTCCTACGAGCAGTACTTC.

The chain carries TRBV7-3 and TRBJ2-1; D gene unclear. Trimming pared 0 bases from V and 6 bases from J, leaving 6 bases between. CDR3 length: 13 amino acids. Germline V gene sequence: CDR1 SGHTA, CDR2 FQGTGA. In DNA form, the CDR3 reads TGTGCCAGCAGCTTAACGAGAGGCAATGAGCAGTTCTTC. Translated, it gives CASSLTRGNEQFF.

The V and J genes are TRBV19 and TRBJ1-5; D not resolved. V was cut by 5 bases and J by 0 bases, with 8 bases left in between. The CDR3 runs 14 residues. Germline V lookup: CDR1 LNHDA, CDR2 SQIVND (reference sequence). CDR3: CASSPVFSNQPQHF. In nucleotides, the CDR3 is TGTGCCAGTAGTCCAGTATTTAGCAATCAGCCCCAGCATTTT.

This clone is a singleton in its sample. This chain connects TRBV14 to TRBJ2-7; possible D gene TRBD2, 7 bases. CDR1 is SGHDN, CDR2 FVKESK, per germline. The germline V and J ends were trimmed by 1 base and 3 bases, with 10 bases remaining between them. The CDR3 spans 14 residues. The CDR3 loop is CASSQAGGDYEQYF. CDR3 in DNA: TGTGCCAGCAGCCAAGCGGGGGGCGACTACGAGCAGTACTTC.

This clone was seen a single time. The genes are TRBV6-1 and TRBJ2-3, with 10 bases matching TRBD2. In germline, CDR1 is MNHNS, CDR2 SASEGT. The CDR3 sequence is 16 residues long. The V gene end was trimmed by 4 bases and the J gene end by 3 bases; junction bases not matched to a gene: 7. CDR3 in amino acids: CASSGASGGRTDTQYF. The CDR3 region has the DNA TGTGCCAGCAGTGGGGCTAGCGGGGGAAGAACAGATACGCAGTATTTT.

The chain joins TRBV5-6 to TRBJ1-6, with 10 bases fitting TRBD1. V shed 2 bases and J 7 bases; nucleotides not matched to a gene: 9. Germline lookup yields CDR1 SGHDT and CDR2 YYEEEE. The CDR3 is 17 amino acids. The CDR3 spells CASSLDRTGGWNSPLHF. Here the CDR3 DNA reads TGTGCCAGCAGCTTAGATCGGACAGGGGGTTGGAATTCACCCCTCCACTTT.

As for this clone: Other DNA sequences in the sample encode the same CDR3. The chain recombines TRBV6-5 with TRBJ2-2; 9 bases match TRBD1. The CDR3 length is 15 residues. Germline V gives CDR1 MNHEY, CDR2 SVGAGI. J gave up 5 bases and V 0 bases, and 1 base lay outside the gene matches. The CDR3 nucleotides read TGTGCCAGCAGTTACTCGGACAGGGGAACCGGGGAGCTGTTTTTT. Its translation: CASSYSDRGTGELFF.

This clone turned up a few times. The rearrangement joins TRBV12-3 or TRBV12-4 to TRBJ1-1; D unresolved. This CDR3 has 13 residues. The germline V and J ends were trimmed by 3 bases and 1 base, with 6 bases remaining between them. The CDR3: CASSFSENTEAFF. The CDR3 DNA reads as TGTGCCAGCAGTTTTTCAGAGAACACTGAAGCTTTCTTT.

The V call is TRBV28, the J call TRBJ1-1, with D possibly TRBD1 on 5 matching bases. Trimming took 2 bases from V and 1 from J, leaving 14 bases between them. Germline V gene data show CDR1 as MDHEN and CDR2 as SYDVKM. The CDR3 is 16 amino acids. In DNA, the CDR3 is TGTGCCAGCAGTTTAGAGTGGGGCACGCAGAACACTGAAGCTTTCTTT. It codes for CASSLEWGTQNTEAFF.

This clone has just a few counts. V gene TRBV7-3 combines with J gene TRBJ2-1, with TRBD2 matching over 8 bases. The CDR3 is 16 residues long. The V gene end was trimmed by 5 bases and the J gene end by 5 bases; junction bases not matched to a gene: 11. CDR1 is SGHTA and CDR2 is FQGTGA in the germline V gene. CDR3 sequence (DNA): TGTGCCAGCAGCCTTAGCGCGGGAGGCAACGACAATGAGCAGTTCTTC. This gives the protein CASSLSAGGNDNEQFF.

The chain couples TRBV20-1 to TRBJ1-1, with TRBD1 matching 7 bases. Unmatched junction bases numbered 7, after V lost 3 bases and J lost 0 bases. This CDR3 contains 15 residues. The germline gives CDR1 DFQATT, CDR2 SNEGSKA (reference sequence). CDR3 coding DNA: TGCAGTGCTAGTAGGGACAGACTTTTGAACACTGAAGCTTTCTTT. Its protein is CSASRDRLLNTEAFF.

V is TRBV19 and J is TRBJ1-2; a weak D match, TRBD1 (6 bases). The CDR3 has 16 residues. V lost 3 bases and J 1 base, leaving 15 bases between the germline ends. CDR1 LNHDA and CDR2 SQIVND come from the germline V gene (reference sequence). The CDR3 DNA follows: TGTGCCAGTAGTATCGGGGGGGGCCGGATTAACTATGGCTACACCTTC. Residues: CASSIGGGRINYGYTF.

This clone was detected only a few times. The V call is TRBV15, the J call TRBJ1-2, with 8 bases identical to TRBD1. Trimming removed 6 bases from V and 0 bases from J; junction bases left unmatched: 6. Germline values: CDR1 LNHNV, CDR2 YYDKDF (reference sequence). The CDR3 runs to 15 residues. The CDR3 region is CATSRTGSPNYGYTF. In DNA, the CDR3 is TGTGCCACCAGTCGGACAGGGTCCCCTAACTATGGCTACACCTTC.

The CDR3 nucleotides read TGTGCCAGCTCACCCCAGCGAGTTGAGGGCACAGATACGCAGTATTTT. This sequence encodes CASSPQRVEGTDTQYF. The V call is TRBV18, the J call TRBJ2-3; D call uncertain. The CDR3 contains 16 residues. CDR1 KGHSH and CDR2 LQKENI come from the germline V gene. Trimming removed 3 bases from V and 1 base from J, with 14 bases in between. The whole variable domain, filled in from reference TRBV18 and TRBJ2-3, reads NAGVMQNPRHLVRRRGQEARLRCSPMKGHSHVYWYRQLPEEGLKFMVYLQKENIIDESGMPKERFSAEFPKEGPSILRIQQVVRGDSAAYFCASSPQRVEGTDTQYFGPGTRLTVL.

V usage is TRBV5-1 and J usage is TRBJ2-1; D is uncertain. Germline values: CDR1 SGHRS, CDR2 YFSETQ. The CDR3 has 12 residues. The V and J ends lost 3 bases and 8 bases respectively, with 9 bases between them. The CDR3 sequence is CASSWASDEQFF. Here the CDR3 DNA reads TGCGCCAGCAGCTGGGCTTCGGATGAGCAGTTCTTC.

V gene TRBV7-5 combines with J gene TRBJ2-1; TRBD2 is the table's D call and was not checked against the DNA. TRBV7-5 represents a pseudogene. This CDR3 region has 18 residues. Here the CDR3 reads CARSLTGTSGSLYNEQFF. The DNA of the CDR3 is TGTGCCAGAAGCCTCACCGGGACTAGCGGGAGTCTTTACAATGAGCAGTTCTTC.

The gene calls are TRBV6-5 and TRBJ2-7; 7 bases map to TRBD2. V lost 8 bases and J lost 6; bases outside the gene matches: 4. Germline V gene lookup returns CDR1 MNHEY and CDR2 SVGAGI. This CDR3 has 11 residues. Here the CDR3 reads CASRSGTEQYF. The DNA of the CDR3 is TGTGCCAGCCGGAGCGGGACCGAGCAGTACTTC.

The chain couples TRBV19 to TRBJ2-5, with TRBD1 identical over 10 bases. The CDR3 contains 15 residues. Germline lookup yields CDR1 LNHDA and CDR2 SQIVND (reference sequence). The J segment lost 4 bases and the V segment lost 4 bases, leaving 6 bases of the junction unmatched. CDR3 DNA sequence: TGTGCCAGTAGTAATGCCGGGACAGGGGTAGAGACCCAGTACTTC. This encodes CASSNAGTGVETQYF.

This chain uses TRBV7-3 with TRBJ2-7; D uncertain. Germline CDR1 SGHTA, CDR2 FQGTGA. With 5 bases removed from V and 2 bases from J, the gap between germline ends came to 10 bases. This CDR3 spans 13 amino acids. The CDR3 spells CASSLGATYEQYF. In DNA, the CDR3 is TGTGCCAGCAGCCTCGGTGCGACCTACGAGCAGTACTTC.

This clone turned up a few times. The chain's CDR3 is CASKVQGPSPLHF. The CDR3 region has the DNA TGTGCCAGCAAAGTACAGGGACCTTCACCCCTCCACTTT. This chain links TRBV6-5 with TRBJ1-6, with D possibly matching TRBD1 (6 bases). CDR3 size: 13 residues. Germline V gives CDR1 MNHEY, CDR2 SVGAGI. V shed 7 bases and J shed 9 bases, with 13 bases lying between them.

The chain couples TRBV10-3 to TRBJ2-1; 9 nucleotides line up with TRBD2. CDR1 and CDR2 from the germline V gene are ENHRY and SYGVKD. The trim removed 2 bases at V and 7 bases at J, leaving 9 bases unmatched. The CDR3 has 16 amino acids. CDR3 amino acids: CAISEDSGSTGNEQFF. CDR3 nucleotides: TGTGCCATCAGTGAGGATAGCGGGAGTACGGGGAATGAGCAGTTCTTC.

This chain connects TRBV28 to TRBJ1-3; D is possibly TRBD1 (5 bases). CDR3 size: 15 residues. Germline V gives CDR1 MDHEN, CDR2 SYDVKM. The germline V and J ends were trimmed by 2 bases and 0 bases, with 8 bases remaining between them. The CDR3 DNA is TGTGCCAGCAGTTTAGGGGGGAGCTCTGGAAACACCATATATTTT. Its protein is CASSLGGSSGNTIYF.

The rearrangement links TRBV7-3 to TRBJ2-1, with 10 bases lining up with TRBD2. Germline assignment: CDR1 SGHTA and CDR2 FQGTGA. V dropped 5 bases and J dropped 7; count of bases not matched to a gene: 11. The CDR3 runs 16 residues. The CDR3 loop is CASSKLAGGHGNEQFF. DNA of the CDR3: TGTGCCAGCAGCAAATTAGCGGGAGGACACGGAAATGAGCAGTTCTTC.

V gene TRBV18 combines with J gene TRBJ1-5, with D uncertain. Per the germline V gene, CDR1 is KGHSH and CDR2 is LQKENI. The CDR3 has 13 residues. V was trimmed by 6 bases and J by 1 base, leaving 7 bases between them. The CDR3 sequence is CASSVASNQPQHF. The CDR3 DNA is TGTGCCAGCTCGGTCGCGAGCAATCAGCCCCAGCATTTT.

The genes are TRBV21-1 and TRBJ2-3; TRBD1, the D gene given by the table, was not confirmed from the DNA. TRBV21-1 is flagged as a pseudogene. The CDR3 is 15 amino acids. In nucleotides, the CDR3 is TGTGCCAGCAGCAATTCTCTACAGAGCACAGATACGCAGTATTTT. It codes for CASSNSLQSTDTQYF.